A single T cell receptor beta chain is shown here with its context. The CDR3 is made up of 16 amino acids. Germline lookup yields CDR1 SGHRS and CDR2 YFSETQ. Trimming cost V 3 bases and J 5 bases; bases outside gene matches: 7. The data were produced by immunoSEQ multiplex PCR, yet TCRdb's version contains in-frame clones alone and is incomplete. The table lists more than 300,000 clones, around 87% of them singletons. This entry comes from a study of blood T cell repertoires in COVID-19. Study-wide background: The cDNA or gDNA used as material had been derived from T cells, B-cell-depleted T cells, or PBMCs.

Residents of 20 to 25 US areas, aged about 18 to 89 years, made up the participants. Participants' reported clinical history set cohort assignment. The gene calls are TRBV5-1 and TRBJ2-2, with TRBD1 identical over 10 bases. This clonotype was sampled from a man aged 35-49 years in a cohort exposed to, infected with or recovered from COVID-19 (not recorded which). The sample taken for sequencing was PBMCs or T cells enriched from blood (not recorded which). In nucleotides, the CDR3 is TGCGCCAGCAGCTCGACAGGGGGCGCAGGAACCGGGGAGCTGTTTTTT. It codes for CASSSTGGAGTGELFF.